Shown below are 16 T cell receptor beta chains from a single sample sequenced in a study of shared clonotypes between healthy human individuals. TCRdb keeps only in-frame clones here, not all; method: immunoSEQ multiplex PCR. The data show about 1.1 million clones, around 78% seen once. Sequencing was done on a sample of memory CD4+ T cells from PBMCs. Described subset: CD45RA-negative fraction. All receptors come from a man aged 18 to 30 in good health. Some clones in this sample may be carry-over from other donors' samples.

The chain couples TRBV5-1 to TRBJ1-6, with 8 bases matching TRBD1. The CDR3 runs to 15 residues. V trimming: 4 bases; J trimming: 5 bases; junction bases outside the gene matches: 5. Germline loops: CDR1 SGHRS, CDR2 YFSETQ. CDR3 in amino acids: CASSEGDRNNSPLHF. The CDR3 DNA reads as TGCGCCAGCAGCGAAGGGGACAGGAATAATTCACCCCTCCACTTT.

The V and J genes are TRBV10-3 and TRBJ1-6; 8 bases map to TRBD1. There are 13 residues in the CDR3. CDR1 and CDR2 from the germline V gene are ENHRY and SYGVKD. The V and J ends lost 10 bases and 9 bases, in that order; junction bases with no gene match: 8. CDR3 DNA: TGTGCCAGTGGACAGGGTCTCCGTTCACCCCTCCACTTT. Its translation is CASGQGLRSPLHF.

The V gene is TRBV27, the J gene TRBJ1-5, with a possible D match to TRBD1 (6 bases). The CDR3 is made up of 15 amino acids. V lost 5 bases and J 6 bases, leaving 17 bases between the germline ends. Germline values: CDR1 MNHEY, CDR2 SMNVEV (reference sequence). The CDR3 region is CASSPNRDRGQPQHF. CDR3 coding DNA: TGTGCCAGCAGTCCGAACAGGGATAGGGGTCAGCCCCAGCATTTT.

The chain combines TRBV5-1 with TRBJ2-5; no firm D call. V was cut by 0 bases and J by 5 bases, with 14 bases left in between. This CDR3 is 15 amino acids long. Germline V gene data show CDR1 as SGHRS and CDR2 as YFSETQ. CDR3 DNA sequence: TGCGCCAGCAGCTTGGAGGCCGGATTCTGGGAGACCCAGTACTTC. It codes for CASSLEAGFWETQYF.

The rearrangement uses TRBV4-2 and TRBJ2-7; 12 bases are shared with TRBD1. V lost 3 bases and J lost 5; bases outside the gene matches: 8. This CDR3 is built from 16 residues. The V gene's germline CDR1 is LGHNA and CDR2 YNFKEQ. The CDR3 DNA reads TGTGCCAGCAGCCAGGATTCCGGGACAGGGGGCAACGAGCAGTACTTC. It is translated as CASSQDSGTGGNEQYF.

The chain carries TRBV4-2 and TRBJ1-2; possibly TRBD1 for D (5 bases). With 1 base removed from V and 2 bases from J, the gap between germline ends came to 20 bases. This CDR3 has 18 amino acids. The germline V gene encodes CDR1 LGHNA and CDR2 YNFKEQ. The CDR3 is CASSQAEIFQGTNYGYTF. CDR3 nucleotide sequence: TGTGCCAGCAGCCAAGCAGAAATATTTCAGGGAACCAACTATGGCTACACCTTC.

V usage is TRBV25-1 and J usage is TRBJ1-3; perhaps TRBD1 as D (5 bases). Trimming stripped 1 base from V and 0 bases from J, with 7 bases between. The germline CDR1 and CDR2 sequences are MGHDK and SYGVNS. The CDR3 totals 15 residues. CDR3 nucleotide sequence: TGTGCCAGCAGTGAATTTCAGGGCTCTGGAAACACCATATATTTT. It yields the protein CASSEFQGSGNTIYF.

The chain joins TRBV7-2 to TRBJ1-5, with D perhaps TRBD1 (5 bases). Looked up from germline, CDR1 is SGHTA and CDR2 is FQGNSA. Trimming left V 5 bases short and J 0 bases short, with 14 bases between. The CDR3 extends over 16 amino acids. CDR3 in amino acids: CASSQGRRGSNQPQHF. The CDR3 DNA reads TGTGCCAGCAGCCAGGGACGAAGAGGTAGCAATCAGCCCCAGCATTTT.

This chain joins TRBV9 and TRBJ1-2; D not certain. The germline V gene has CDR1 SGDLS and CDR2 YYNGEE. This CDR3 has 13 amino acids. Trimming took off 2 bases at V and 5 bases at J, with 10 bases between the two ends. The chain's CDR3 is CASSVNTEYGYTF. In nucleotides, the CDR3 is TGTGCCAGCAGCGTCAATACAGAATATGGCTACACCTTC. The whole variable domain, remainder taken from reference TRBV9 and TRBJ1-2, is DSGVTQTPKHLITATGQRVTLRCSPRSGDLSVYWYQQSLDQGLQFLIQYYNGEERAKGNILERFSAQQFPDLHSELNLSSLELGDSALYFCASSVNTEYGYTFGSGTRLTVV.

This sequence joins TRBV6-1 and TRBJ1-2; D gene unclear. The germline V and J ends were trimmed by 2 bases and 7 bases, with 14 bases remaining between them. Germline V lookup: CDR1 MNHNS, CDR2 SASEGT. The CDR3 covers 14 residues. CDR3 bases: TGTGCCAGCAGTGAAATAGGGTTTCGGAGTGGCTACACCTTC. Encoded protein: CASSEIGFRSGYTF.

This chain uses TRBV4-3 with TRBJ1-1; D not resolved. There are 13 residues in the CDR3. The germline gives CDR1 LGHNA, CDR2 YSLEER. The V end was cut by 2 bases, the J end by 1 base, with 5 bases between. The CDR3 region is CASSQTENTEAFF. CDR3 sequence (DNA): TGCGCCAGCAGCCAAACGGAGAACACTGAAGCTTTCTTT.

The chain is built from TRBV19 and TRBJ2-2; D is ambiguous. Germline values: CDR1 LNHDA, CDR2 SQIVND (reference sequence). Trimming removed 5 bases from V and 4 bases from J, with 11 bases in between. CDR3 length: 14 residues. The CDR3 region has the DNA TGTGCCAGTAGTTCCCCGAGGCTCACCGGGGAGCTGTTTTTT. Its protein product is CASSSPRLTGELFF.

The chain carries TRBV11-3 and TRBJ1-4, with 9 nucleotides matching TRBD1. After removal of 4 bases from V and 5 bases from J, the junction contained 2 bases not matched to a gene. Germline assignment: CDR1 SGHNT and CDR2 YENEEA. The length of the CDR3 is 14 residues. The CDR3 is CASSSTGGNEKLFF. The CDR3 DNA reads as TGTGCCAGCAGCTCTACAGGGGGCAATGAAAAACTGTTTTTT.

The genes are TRBV6-1 and TRBJ2-7; no clear D gene. V lost 4 bases and J lost 1, with 14 bases in between. This CDR3 is built from 15 residues. CDR1 is MNHNS and CDR2 is SASEGT in the germline V gene. The CDR3, as DNA: TGTGCCAGCAGTGCCCCGTACGCCGTATCCTACGAGCAGTACTTC. This codes for CASSAPYAVSYEQYF.

This clone was found a few times. The V gene is TRBV5-1, the J gene TRBJ1-5; no clear D. V lost 0 bases and J 3 bases, leaving 4 bases between the germline ends. Germline V lookup: CDR1 SGHRS, CDR2 YFSETQ. The CDR3 has 13 amino acids. The DNA of the CDR3 is TGCGCCAGCAGCTTGGGGGCCAATCAGCCCCAGCATTTT. It specifies CASSLGANQPQHF.

The chain recombines TRBV7-6 with TRBJ2-7; no firm D call. The germline V gene has CDR1 SGHVS and CDR2 FNYEAQ. Trimming took 5 bases from V and 4 from J, leaving 12 bases between them. The CDR3 consists of 13 residues. CDR3 DNA: TGTGCCAGCAGCATTGGGCACTCGTACGAGCAGTACTTC. Amino acid sequence: CASSIGHSYEQYF.